This is a list of T cell receptor beta chains from one sample in a study of breast tumors, draining lymph nodes, adjacent tissues. TCRdb passed the multiplex PCR reads through MiXCR, listing each CDR3 protein once. The table lists about 270,000 distinct CDR3 sequences, 30% of them singletons, with about 1% in the top ten. The sample was axillary lymph node tissue. These receptors came from a female donor with breast cancer. Some clones in this sample may be carry-over from other donors' samples. Both conserved end residues are part of each CDR3. A D gene is named only where the DNA matches it firmly. Expanded clones get a size class; other rows say once, few or many, or leave the size out.

TRBV6-5,NA,TRBJ1-3,NA,CASSYSVSRLSGNTIYF,TGTGCCAGCAGTTACTCTGTCAGCCGCCTCTCTGGAAACACCATATATTTT
TRBV4-2,NA,TRBJ2-1,NA,CASSQGSDSSYDEQFF,TGTGCCAGCAGCCAAGGAAGCGACAGCTCCTACGATGAGCAGTTCTTC
TRBV6-6,many,TRBJ2-7,TRBD1,CASTGTGWNEQYF,TGTGCCAGCACCGGGACAGGGTGGAACGAGCAGTACTTC
TRBV11-3,NA,TRBJ2-2,NA,CASSLDFSGELFF,TGTGCCAGCAGCTTAGATTTCTCCGGGGAGCTGTTTTTT
TRBV5-6,many,TRBJ1-2,TRBD1,CASNEDRRYGYTF,TGTGCCAGCAACGAGGACAGGAGGTATGGCTACACCTTC
TRBV6-5,few,TRBJ2-7,TRBD2,CASRGLAGENYYEQYF,TGTGCCAGTCGGGGACTAGCGGGAGAAAATTACTACGAGCAGTACTTC
TRBV7-2,NA,TRBJ2-7,NA,CASSLNRRAYEQYF,TGTGCCAGCAGCTTGAACAGGAGAGCCTACGAGCAGTACTTC
TRBV7-8,many,TRBJ2-7,NA,CASSLVFGGATYEQYF,TGTGCCAGCAGCTTAGTGTTCGGGGGAGCGACCTACGAGCAGTACTTC
TRBV10-3,many,TRBJ2-1,TRBD2,CATNSGSYNEQFF,TGTGCCACTAATAGCGGGTCCTACAATGAGCAGTTCTTC
TRBV2,many,TRBJ1-6,NA,CASWLPGQNSPLHF,TGTGCCAGCTGGTTGCCAGGGCAGAATTCACCCCTCCACTTT
TRBV27,NA,TRBJ1-2,TRBD1,CASTAGTATLTLEDGYTF,TGTGCCAGCACCGCTGGGACAGCCACCCTTACGTTGGAGGATGGCTACACCTTC
TRBV2,many,TRBJ2-1,TRBD1,CASRTHPTGSDEQFF,TGTGCCAGCAGGACCCACCCGACAGGGTCCGATGAGCAGTTCTTC
TRBV20-1,many,TRBJ2-7,TRBD2,CSASVGGTYEQYF,TGCAGTGCTAGTGTGGGGGGGACCTACGAGCAGTACTTC
TRBV5-8,many,TRBJ2-2,TRBD1,CASSQYRGANTGELFF,TGTGCCAGCAGCCAATACAGGGGTGCGAACACCGGGGAGCTGTTTTTT
TRBV20-1,many,TRBJ1-4,NA,CSARDEGQKLFF,TGCAGTGCTAGAGATGAGGGGCAGAAACTGTTTTTT
TRBV5-1,NA,TRBJ2-4,NA,CASSLAARGLGLNIQYF,TGCGCCAGCAGCTTGGCGGCCAGGGGTCTCGGTTTGAACATTCAGTACTTC
TRBV20-1,many,TRBJ1-3,TRBD1,CSASAGTGGGNTIYF,TGCAGTGCTAGTGCCGGGACAGGGGGTGGAAACACCATATATTTT
TRBV5-1,NA,TRBJ1-2,NA,CASSLDQGYGYTF,TGCGCCAGCAGCTTAGATCAGGGGTATGGCTACACCTTC
TRBV29-1,NA,TRBJ1-2,TRBD1,CSTPGTAYGYTF,TGCAGCACCCCCGGGACAGCCTATGGCTACACCTTC
TRBV12-3/TRBV12-4,NA,TRBJ1-5,NA,CASSFARPSAGNQPQHF,TGTGCCAGCAGTTTCGCGCGCCCGTCGGCGGGCAATCAGCCCCAGCATTTT
TRBV6-2/TRBV6-3,few,TRBJ2-7,TRBD2,CASSSVVAGRNRRYEQYF,TGTGCCAGCAGCTCCGTGGTAGCGGGACGTAACAGACGCTACGAGCAGTACTTC
TRBV20-1,many,TRBJ2-7,NA,CSASSPGRDSYEQYF,TGCAGTGCTAGTTCCCCCGGGAGAGACTCCTACGAGCAGTACTTC
TRBV11-3,NA,TRBJ1-4,TRBD1,CASSLDGQGTHPKEKLFF,TGTGCCAGCAGCCTCGATGGACAGGGGACCCACCCTAAGGAAAAACTGTTTTTT
TRBV19,many,TRBJ2-3,NA,CASSIEVGSDTQYF,TGTGCCAGTAGTATAGAGGTGGGGTCAGATACGCAGTATTTT
TRBV19,many,TRBJ1-4,NA,CASSIEGRGREKLFF,TGTGCCAGTAGTATAGAGGGACGGGGTCGCGAAAAACTGTTTTTT
TRBV20-1,many,TRBJ1-5,TRBD1,CSFRTGDQPQHF,TGCAGTTTCCGGACAGGGGATCAGCCCCAGCATTTT
TRBV20-1,many,TRBJ2-3,TRBD2,CSASPAGPTDTQYF,TGCAGTGCTAGTCCAGCGGGACCCACAGATACGCAGTATTTT
TRBV6-6,many,TRBJ2-7,NA,CASSYERSTEQYF,TGTGCCAGCAGTTACGAGAGGAGCACCGAGCAGTACTTC
TRBV27,NA,TRBJ1-5,TRBD1,CASSQGGQPQHF,TGTGCCAGCAGTCAGGGGGGTCAGCCCCAGCATTTT
TRBV30,once,TRBJ1-1,NA,CAWSERGTEAFF,TGTGCCTGGAGCGAGAGGGGCACTGAAGCTTTCTTT
TRBV20-1,many,TRBJ2-7,NA,CSASRPGGLNYEQYF,TGCAGTGCCTCTCGGCCAGGGGGACTTAACTACGAGCAGTACTTC
TRBV20-1,NA,TRBJ2-1,TRBD2,CSAPGLAGNEQFF,TGCAGTGCCCCGGGGCTAGCGGGGAATGAGCAGTTCTTC
TRBV28,NA,TRBJ1-4,TRBD1,CASSLSFRGQGNEKLFF,TGTGCCAGCAGTTTATCGTTTAGGGGACAGGGTAATGAAAAACTGTTTTTT
TRBV7-3,NA,TRBJ2-1,TRBD2,CASRGTSGRSYNEQFF,TGTGCCAGCAGGGGGACTAGCGGGCGCTCCTACAATGAGCAGTTCTTC
TRBV12-2,NA,TRBJ1-6,NA,CASRSFGQPITNSPLHF,TGTGCAAGTCGCAGTTTTGGACAGCCTATTACCAATTCACCCCTCCACTTT
TRBV7-9,many,TRBJ1-2,NA,CASSSSLVLNYGYTF,TGTGCCAGCAGCTCCAGCCTGGTATTGAACTATGGCTACACCTTC
TRBV4-3,NA,TRBJ1-2,NA,CASSQVYGVTYGYTF,TGCGCCAGCAGCCAAGTTTACGGGGTTACCTATGGCTACACCTTC
TRBV12-3/TRBV12-4,many,TRBJ1-5,NA,CASRINNQPQHF,TGTGCCAGCAGAATAAATAATCAGCCCCAGCATTTT
TRBV20-1,many,TRBJ1-4,NA,CSATLLQVATNEKLFF,TGCAGTGCAACCCTCCTTCAAGTTGCAACTAATGAAAAACTGTTTTTT
TRBV2,many,TRBJ2-5,NA,CASSDQRAGDLQETQYF,TGTGCCAGCAGTGATCAGAGGGCAGGGGATTTGCAAGAGACCCAGTACTTC